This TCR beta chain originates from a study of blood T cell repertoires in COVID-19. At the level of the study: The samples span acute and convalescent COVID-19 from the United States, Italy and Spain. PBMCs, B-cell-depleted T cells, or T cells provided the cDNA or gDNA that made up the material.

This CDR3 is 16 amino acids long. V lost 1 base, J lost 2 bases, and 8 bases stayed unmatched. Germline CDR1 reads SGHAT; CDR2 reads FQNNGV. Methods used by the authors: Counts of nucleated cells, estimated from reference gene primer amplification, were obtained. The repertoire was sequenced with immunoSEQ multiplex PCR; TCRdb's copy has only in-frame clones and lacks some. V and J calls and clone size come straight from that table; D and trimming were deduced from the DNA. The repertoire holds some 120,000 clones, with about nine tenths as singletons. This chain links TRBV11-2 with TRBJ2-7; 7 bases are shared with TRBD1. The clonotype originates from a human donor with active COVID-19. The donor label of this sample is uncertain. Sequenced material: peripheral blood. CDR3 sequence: CASSLVDRDLTYEQYF. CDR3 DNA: TGTGCCAGCAGCTTAGTCGACAGGGACCTAACCTACGAGCAGTACTTC.